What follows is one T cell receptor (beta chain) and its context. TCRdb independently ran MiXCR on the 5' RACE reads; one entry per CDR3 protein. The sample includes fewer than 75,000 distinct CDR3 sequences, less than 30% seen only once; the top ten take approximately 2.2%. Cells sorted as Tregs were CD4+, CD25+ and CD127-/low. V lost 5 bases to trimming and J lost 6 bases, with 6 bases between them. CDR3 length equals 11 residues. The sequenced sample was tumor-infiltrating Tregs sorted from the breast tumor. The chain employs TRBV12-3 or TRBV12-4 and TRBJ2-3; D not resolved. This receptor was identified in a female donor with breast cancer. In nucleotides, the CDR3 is TGTGCCAGCAGTGGGAAGGATACGCAGTATTTT. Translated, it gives CASSGKDTQYF.